This entry concerns a single TCR beta chain. This specimen comes from a study of T cell responses to AZD1222 COVID-19 vaccine. This CDR3 is built from 16 residues. The V end was cut by 0 bases, the J end by 4 bases, with 10 bases between. Germline values: CDR1 LGHNA, CDR2 YSLEER. Method: immunoSEQ multiplex PCR; TCRdb's copy keeps in-frame clones and lacks some. This table holds 150,000 or so clones, 90% to 95% found once. The sequence came from an adult in good health. The chain couples TRBV4-3 to TRBJ1-6, with D possibly being TRBD1 (5 bases). The sequenced sample was peripheral blood, obtained on day 0 of AZD1222 vaccination. The CDR3 nucleotides are TGCGCCAGCAGCCAAGAACTCGACAGATATAATTCACCCCTCCACTTT. This gives the protein CASSQELDRYNSPLHF.